This record looks at one T cell receptor beta chain sequence and its context. The sample comes from a study of shared T cell receptors in the human thymus. Trimming shortened V by 0 bases and J by 6 bases, and 17 bases separated the two germline ends. CDR1 is MNHEY, CDR2 SVGAGI, per germline. The CDR3 loop spans 16 amino acids. Only in-frame clones appear in the TCRdb table, and some are missing; sequencing was by immunoSEQ multiplex PCR. The data show over 650,000 clones, approximately 89% seen once. These data were also reused for a study on human thymus T cells. That work adds: All donors were healthy Finnish infants who were undergoing corrective surgery to treat congenital heart defects. The study used thymus tissue resected during corrective heart surgery. Thymic repertoires from unrelated individuals overlapped highly, related research reported.

This chain links TRBV6-5 with TRBJ1-1; D unresolved. The specimen sequenced was thymocytes. This clonotype originated in a boy in the first two years of life with a congenital heart defect. CDR3 sequence (DNA): TGTGCCAGCAGTTACTCGAGGGATTGGGGATTCCCTGAAGCTTTCTTT. Protein sequence: CASSYSRDWGFPEAFF.